Presented here are 2 T cell receptor beta chains from one specimen sequenced in a study of type 1 regulatory T cells. MiXCR, run by TCRdb on the reads, gives a single entry per CDR3 protein. The sample includes 20,000 to 25,000 distinct CDR3 sequences, roughly two thirds of them seen just once. Their antigens remain unidentified. Material: cultured T cells, either the whole culture or a sorted T cell fraction (not recorded which). Subset meaning: Tr1-enriched cell product generated in vitro against host alloantigens. The receptors here all came from a human donor in good health.

This sequence joins TRBV4-2 and TRBJ2-5; TRBD2 is a possible D gene (5 bases). Between the trimmed V and J ends, which lost 0 bases and 7 bases, there was a span of 9 bases. Germline V CDR1 and CDR2: LGHNA, YNFKEQ. The CDR3 loop spans 13 amino acids. Here the CDR3 reads CASSQDPAGTQYF. The CDR3 DNA sequence: TGTGCCAGCAGCCAAGATCCCGCGGGGACCCAGTACTTC.

A note on this clonotype: A read error may account for a junction end that differs from germline. The V gene is TRBV6-6, the J gene TRBJ2-4; the D call may be TRBD1 or TRBD2 (5 bases each). This CDR3 has 11 amino acids. Germline CDR1 MNHNY, CDR2 SVGAGI (reference sequence). CDR3 residues: CASSQSGPPDF. CDR3 nucleotide sequence: TGTGCCAGCAGCCAATCGGGGCCCCCCGACTTC.